This section outlines one T cell receptor (beta chain) sequence together with its context. These data are taken from a study of T cell responses to AZD1222 COVID-19 vaccine. V shed 1 base and J shed 3 bases, with 16 bases lying between them. The CDR3 covers 17 residues. The V gene's germline CDR1 is MNHNS and CDR2 SASEGT. The method was immunoSEQ multiplex PCR; TCRdb's version includes in-frame clones alone and lacks a portion of them. The sample lists about 180,000 clones, around nine tenths occurring once. The chain recombines TRBV6-1 with TRBJ2-1; no reliable D call. This TCR came from an adult in good health. The source material was peripheral blood, sampled on day 0 of AZD1222 vaccination. CDR3 DNA: TGTGCCAGCAGTGAAGAGCCTTCTACCAGACTCTACAATGAGCAGTTCTTC. Encoded protein: CASSEEPSTRLYNEQFF.